The 31 T cell receptor beta chains presented below share a single source sample, sequenced in a study of shared T cell receptors in the human thymus (dated by TCRdb to about 2021). The library was made by the immunoSEQ multiplex PCR assay. TCRdb provides this immuneACCESS table in a form limited to in-frame rearrangements. Some clones are lacking; in checked studies, under half of them reflect an unresolved V gene, and why the rest are absent is not known. This sample gives approximately 660,000 clones in total; around 87% of them show up just once. In total, the top ten clones hold over 0.008% of the sample. The sample also formed part of further work on human thymus T cells.

Sequenced: thymocytes. These receptor sequences come from a boy younger than two with a congenital heart defect. Donor details come from another sample of the same person, matched by shared clones.

In the case of this clone: The germline gene is not matched at one end of the junction; a read error may be the cause. The rearrangement joins TRBV7-8 to TRBJ2-7, with D possibly TRBD2 on 6 matching bases. Germline V gene lookup returns CDR1 SGHVS and CDR2 FQNEAQ. The CDR3 is 17 amino acids. CDR3 in amino acids: CASTLGGGTSGGGIQYF. CDR3 nucleotide sequence: TGTGCCAGCACCTTAGGAGGCGGGACTTCCGGGGGTGGGATACAGTACTTC.

The genes are TRBV6-1 and TRBJ1-4, with 10 bases matching TRBD1. In germline, CDR1 is MNHNS, CDR2 SASEGT. The CDR3 length is 20 residues. Trimming at V came to 4 bases and at J to 7 bases, leaving 21 bases not matched to a gene. The CDR3 loop reads CASSAPLTGGQVGVSEKLFF. DNA for the CDR3: TGTGCCAGCAGTGCTCCTTTGACAGGGGGCCAGGTGGGAGTAAGTGAAAAACTGTTTTTT.

This clone showed up just a few times. The gene calls are TRBV4-1 and TRBJ2-3, with D possibly TRBD2 on 6 matching bases. Per the germline V gene, CDR1 is MGHRA and CDR2 is YSYEKL. The CDR3 totals 19 residues. V was clipped by 1 base and J by 1 base, with 21 bases between them. CDR3 in DNA: TGCGCCAGCAGCCAAGCCCCCCGGCGGGGAACAGACGGCACAGATACGCAGTATTTT. Protein: CASSQAPRRGTDGTDTQYF.

The chain recombines TRBV28 with TRBJ2-5; D not certain. This CDR3 region has 19 residues. Germline assignment: CDR1 MDHEN and CDR2 SYDVKM. The V end was cut by 0 bases, the J end by 2 bases, with 22 bases between. CDR3 bases: TGTGCCAGCAGTTTATGCATAAATGGCGGCAGCCCCACACAAGAGACCCAGTACTTC. Its translation: CASSLCINGGSPTQETQYF.

The chain uses TRBV6-1 and TRBJ2-1, with a possible D match to TRBD2 (7 bases). Germline V CDR1 and CDR2: MNHNS, SASEGT. The CDR3 contains 19 residues. Trimming took off 1 base at V and 4 bases at J, with 23 bases between the two ends. The CDR3 DNA follows: TGTGCCAGCAGTGAAGGAGGGGGTCTGGGGCTAGCGGTTTACAATGAGCAGTTCTTC. The encoded protein is CASSEGGGLGLAVYNEQFF.

The chain employs TRBV2 and TRBJ2-1, with 9 bases identical to TRBD2. The CDR3 is 14 residues long. V gave up 6 bases and J gave up 9 bases; unmatched junction bases: 9. The germline CDR1 and CDR2 sequences are SNHLY and FYNNEI. The CDR3 sequence: CASRGTSRESEQFF. The DNA for the CDR3 is TGTGCCAGCAGGGGGACTAGCAGGGAGAGTGAGCAGTTCTTC.

The rearrangement links TRBV4-1 to TRBJ2-3; D not resolved. Germline CDR1 is MGHRA and CDR2 is YSYEKL. The V gene lost 8 bases and the J gene lost 0 bases, with 15 bases spanning the gap. This CDR3 comprises 15 residues. CDR3 bases: TGCGCCAGCGGGCATCGGCACCATAGCACAGATACGCAGTATTTT. Its protein is CASGHRHHSTDTQYF.

CDR3 protein: CSVVWGRGGDTQYF. CDR3 DNA: TGCAGCGTCGTCTGGGGGAGGGGGGGAGATACGCAGTATTTT. The chain employs TRBV29-1 and TRBJ2-3; maybe TRBD2 (7 bases). The V gene lost 6 bases and the J gene lost 5 bases, with 18 bases spanning the gap. There are 14 residues in the CDR3. The V gene's germline CDR1 is SQVTM and CDR2 ANQGSEA.

The gene calls are TRBV27 and TRBJ2-7; 11 bases align to TRBD2. Trimming took 2 bases from V and 4 from J; bases not matched to a gene: 13. Germline V CDR1 and CDR2: MNHEY, SMNVEV (reference sequence). The CDR3 spans 18 residues. CDR3 bases: TGTGCCAGCAGTTTAGAAGGGTGGGGTAGCGGGAGGGCGTACGAGCAGTACTTC. Protein sequence: CASSLEGWGSGRAYEQYF.

The chain uses TRBV4-2 and TRBJ2-3; TRBD2 matches at 12 bases. V shed 4 bases and J 8 bases; nucleotides not matched to a gene: 25. The germline gives CDR1 LGHNA, CDR2 YNFKEQ. This CDR3 comprises 21 residues. The CDR3 loop is CASSPNSVGTSGREHSLTQYF. The DNA for the CDR3 is TGTGCCAGCAGCCCGAACTCCGTAGGGACTAGCGGGCGAGAACACTCCCTTACGCAGTATTTT.

The chain employs TRBV7-2 and TRBJ2-2; 7 bases are a match to TRBD2. Germline CDR1 is SGHTA and CDR2 is FQGNSA. The CDR3 is 13 residues long. J was trimmed by 6 bases and V by 5 bases; bases with no gene match: 3. DNA of the CDR3: TGTGCCAGCAGCCAGGGACTATCCGGGGAGCTGTTTTTT. This gives the protein CASSQGLSGELFF. Variable domain in full (rest from reference TRBV7-2 and TRBJ2-2): GAGVSQSPSNKVTEKGKDVELRCDPISGHTALYWYRQSLGQGLEFLIYFQGNSAPDKSGLPSDRFSAERTGGSVSTLTIQRTQQEDSAVYLCASSQGLSGELFFGEGSRLTVL.

J is TRBJ2-1 and V is TRBV5-8; TRBD1 aligns across 7 bases. The CDR3 has 15 amino acids. With 7 bases clipped from V and 0 bases from J, the junction kept 7 bases outside the gene matches. The germline V gene has CDR1 SGHTS and CDR2 YDEGEE. The CDR3 coding sequence is TGTGCCAGCGTCGTGGGACAGCTCTCCTACAATGAGCAGTTCTTC. This codes for CASVVGQLSYNEQFF.

The chain is built from TRBV6-6 and TRBJ2-7; weak D call: TRBD2 (6 bases). Deletions cut 6 bases from V and 0 bases from J, with 15 bases between. In germline, CDR1 is MNHNY, CDR2 SVGAGI (reference sequence). The CDR3 covers 15 residues. CDR3 residues: CASSPRGANSYEQYF. In nucleotides, the CDR3 is TGTGCCAGCAGCCCACGCGGGGCAAACTCCTACGAGCAGTACTTC.

This clone has just one count. The chain joins TRBV7-9 to TRBJ2-7, with a possible D match to TRBD1 (8 bases). Germline values: CDR1 SEHNR, CDR2 FQNEAQ (reference sequence). The CDR3 runs 15 residues. V lost 10 bases and J lost 3, with 22 bases in between. The CDR3 DNA follows: TGTGCCACCACCTTTTACAGGGGGGGCGGCTACGAGCAGTACTTC. It specifies CATTFYRGGGYEQYF.

The chain recombines TRBV7-3 with TRBJ2-1; TRBD2 is a possible D gene (7 bases). V shed 5 bases and J shed 8 bases, with 22 bases lying between them. Germline CDR1 reads SGHTA; CDR2 reads FQGTGA. This CDR3 has 16 amino acids. This CDR3 reads CASSQDIAGGGYEQFF. For the CDR3, the DNA is TGTGCCAGCAGCCAAGATATAGCGGGCGGGGGCTATGAGCAGTTCTTC. The full variable domain, in which reference TRBV7-3 and TRBJ2-1 provide the parts outside the CDR3, is GAGVSQTPSNKVTEKGKYVELRCDPISGHTALYWYRQSLGQGPEFLIYFQGTGAADDSGLPNDRFFAVRPEGSVSTLKIQRTERGDSAVYLCASSQDIAGGGYEQFFGPGTRLTVL.

The gene calls are TRBV7-6 and TRBJ2-1; TRBD1 aligns across 11 bases. J lost 7 bases, V lost 5 bases, and 4 bases had no gene match. The CDR3 consists of 14 residues. Germline V gene lookup returns CDR1 SGHVS and CDR2 FNYEAQ. The CDR3, as DNA: TGTGCCAGCAGCGAGGGGACAGGGGGTAATGAGCAGTTCTTC. It is translated as CASSEGTGGNEQFF.

The chain is built from TRBV7-6 and TRBJ2-7; the match to TRBD1 covers 8 bases. V shed 5 bases, J shed 5 bases, and the junction held 11 bases outside the gene matches. The V gene's germline CDR1 is SGHVS and CDR2 FNYEAQ. The length of the CDR3 is 15 residues. CDR3 loop: CASSGPEQGAHEQYF. As DNA, the CDR3 is TGTGCCAGCAGCGGACCCGAGCAGGGGGCTCACGAGCAGTACTTC.

V usage is TRBV6-5 and J usage is TRBJ2-1; 11 bases are a match to TRBD2. V lost 7 bases, J lost 6 bases, and 5 bases stayed unmatched. CDR1 and CDR2 from the germline V gene are MNHEY and SVGAGI. The length of the CDR3 is 14 residues. The CDR3 coding sequence is TGTGCCAGCAACCCCGGGACTAGCGGCAATGAGCAGTTCTTC. It yields the protein CASNPGTSGNEQFF.

V and J are TRBV5-6 and TRBJ1-5, with D tentatively TRBD1 (6 bases). The CDR3 totals 16 residues. V was shortened by 0 bases and J by 0 bases, with 10 bases between the two germline ends. CDR1 is SGHDT and CDR2 is YYEEEE in the germline V gene. This CDR3 reads CASSLGQGISNQPQHF. CDR3 coding DNA: TGTGCCAGCAGCTTGGGTCAGGGGATTAGCAATCAGCCCCAGCATTTT.

V and J are TRBV5-1 and TRBJ2-3, with D possibly being TRBD2 (6 bases). This CDR3 has 11 amino acids. Looked up from germline, CDR1 is SGHRS and CDR2 is YFSETQ. With 3 bases removed from V and 11 bases from J, the gap between germline ends came to 10 bases. The CDR3 is CASSSGLKQYF. The DNA for the CDR3 is TGCGCCAGCAGCTCGGGACTTAAGCAGTATTTT.

This sequence joins TRBV7-3 and TRBJ1-2, with unresolved D. This CDR3 spans 13 amino acids. V shed 2 bases and J shed 8 bases, with 12 bases lying between them. Looked up from germline, CDR1 is SGHTA and CDR2 is FQGTGA. In nucleotides, the CDR3 is TGTGCCAGCAGCTTACCCAGCGGGTGGGGCTACACCTTC. It specifies CASSLPSGWGYTF.

The chain couples TRBV5-6 to TRBJ2-7; possibly TRBD2 for D (5 bases). Germline assignment: CDR1 SGHDT and CDR2 YYEEEE. There are 15 residues in the CDR3. Trimming pared 4 bases from V and 2 bases from J, leaving 16 bases between. The CDR3 bases are TGTGCCAGCAGCCCTACGCGACACGGGGCCTACGAGCAGTACTTC. This gives the protein CASSPTRHGAYEQYF.

The chain joins TRBV20-1 to TRBJ1-1, with TRBD1 matching over 7 bases. CDR3 length: 10 amino acids. Germline values: CDR1 DFQATT, CDR2 SNEGSKA (reference sequence). This CDR3 reads CSLGQPEAFF. CDR3 nucleotides: TGCAGCCTGGGACAGCCTGAAGCTTTCTTT.

The sample holds a few counts of this clone. The chain employs TRBV15 and TRBJ2-3; 12 bases are shared with TRBD2. Trimming at V came to 0 bases and at J to 8 bases, leaving 9 bases not matched to a gene. The CDR3 loop spans 17 amino acids. The germline CDR1 and CDR2 sequences are LNHNV and YYDKDF (reference sequence). CDR3 sequence (DNA): TGTGCCACCAGCAGAGAGACGACTAGCGGGAGAGACGGTACGCAGTATTTT. Translated: CATSRETTSGRDGTQYF.

This clone was seen only once. This rearrangement joins TRBV27 to TRBJ2-1; D might be TRBD2 (7 bases). Germline V gene sequence: CDR1 MNHEY, CDR2 SMNVEV (reference sequence). The CDR3 sequence is 20 residues long. V shed 2 bases and J shed 4 bases, with 27 bases lying between them. Here the CDR3 reads CASSLSPIQSRGGVYNEQFF. The CDR3 DNA follows: TGTGCCAGCAGTTTAAGCCCAATCCAAAGTCGCGGGGGCGTTTACAATGAGCAGTTCTTC.

V usage is TRBV4-2 and J usage is TRBJ2-7; 10 positions match TRBD2. CDR1 and CDR2 from the germline V gene are LGHNA and YNFKEQ. The CDR3 has 16 amino acids. Losses at the gene ends were 0 bases for V and 0 bases for J; bases not matched to a gene: 2. The CDR3 loop reads CASSQDLAGGSYEQYF. The CDR3 DNA reads as TGTGCCAGCAGCCAAGATTTAGCGGGGGGCTCCTACGAGCAGTACTTC.

The V call is TRBV30, the J call TRBJ2-1, with TRBD2 matching 12 bases. The CDR3 has 18 residues. With V trimmed by 3 bases and J by 7 bases, 16 bases remained unmatched. Germline CDR1 and CDR2: GTSNPN and SVGIG (reference sequence). CDR3 DNA sequence: TGTGCCTGGAGCGCTTACCCGGGACTAGCGGGCTTAGGGAATGAGCAGTTCTTC. Protein product: CAWSAYPGLAGLGNEQFF.

This chain uses TRBV5-1 with TRBJ1-2, with TRBD1 identical over 10 bases. CDR1 and CDR2 from the germline V gene are SGHRS and YFSETQ. This CDR3 has 15 amino acids. V was clipped by 1 base and J by 4 bases; unmatched bases: 4. CDR3 sequence: CASSLRQGALYGYTF. The CDR3 DNA sequence: TGCGCCAGCAGCTTGAGACAGGGGGCCCTCTATGGCTACACCTTC.

This chain connects TRBV6-1 to TRBJ2-6; 7 bases align to TRBD2. Losses at the gene ends were 4 bases for V and 0 bases for J; bases not matched to a gene: 12. The CDR3 spans 19 residues. From germline, CDR1 is MNHNS and CDR2 SASEGT. For the CDR3, the DNA is TGTGCCAGCAGTGCCAAACAGCGGGGAGCTTTCTCTGGGGCCAACGTCCTGACTTTC. Protein: CASSAKQRGAFSGANVLTF.

The DNA of the CDR3 is TGCACCAGCAGCCGAGGACTAGGGGCCATCGGGACCGGGGAGCTGTTTTTT. This codes for CTSSRGLGAIGTGELFF. J is TRBJ2-2 and V is TRBV1; TRBD2 is taken as the D call from the table, unchecked against the DNA. TRBV1 counts as a pseudogene. The CDR3 has 17 residues.

This rearrangement joins TRBV2 to TRBJ1-1; D is undetermined. This CDR3 region has 16 residues. The germline gives CDR1 SNHLY, CDR2 FYNNEI. The ends were cut back, 6 bases at V and 4 bases at J, with 21 bases in the middle. CDR3 nucleotides: TGTGCCAGCAGGAACCCAATCCCGACATGGTCCACTGAAGCTTTCTTT. Translating it yields CASRNPIPTWSTEAFF.